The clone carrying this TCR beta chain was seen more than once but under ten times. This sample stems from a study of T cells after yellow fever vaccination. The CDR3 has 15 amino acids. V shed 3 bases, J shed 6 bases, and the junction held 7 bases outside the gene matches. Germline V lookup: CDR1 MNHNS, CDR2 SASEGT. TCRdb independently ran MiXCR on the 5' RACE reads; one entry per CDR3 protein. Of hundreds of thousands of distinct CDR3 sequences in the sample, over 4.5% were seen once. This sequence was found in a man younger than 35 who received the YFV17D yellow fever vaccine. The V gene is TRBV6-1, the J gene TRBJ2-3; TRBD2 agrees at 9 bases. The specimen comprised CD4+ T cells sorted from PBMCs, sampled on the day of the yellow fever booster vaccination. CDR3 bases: TGTGCCAGCAGTGAGCTAGCGGGGACCCCGGATACGCAGTATTTT. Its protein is CASSELAGTPDTQYF.